The rows below give T cell receptor beta chains drawn from one sample of a study of Ad26.COV2.S vaccination and SARS-CoV-2 variants. The method was immunoSEQ multiplex PCR; TCRdb's version includes in-frame clones alone and lacks a portion of them. The table lists some 480,000 clones, roughly 85% of them singletons. Specimen: peripheral blood, collected in a trial of Ad26.COV2.S vaccine versus placebo. The source is a person between 18 and 59 years old who received the Ad26.COV2.S COVID-19 vaccine or a placebo. CDR3s include the opening cysteine and the closing phenylalanine or tryptophan. Fields, in order: J gene, clone size, V gene, D gene, CDR3 DNA, CDR3 protein. The D gene is left open where the match is weak. Where a row states a size, it is once, few, many or the class of an expanded clone; other rows omit it.

J: TRBJ2-7
size: NA
V: TRBV5-1
D: NA
DNA: TGCGCCAGCAGCGCGGGACACGAGCAGTACTTC
CDR3: CASSAGHEQYF

J: TRBJ2-1
size: NA
V: TRBV28
D: TRBD2
DNA: TGTGCCAGCAGTTTATCCATTCGGGAGGGACTAGCGCTAACTTCCTACAATGAGCAGTTCTTC
CDR3: CASSLSIREGLALTSYNEQFF

J: TRBJ1-1
size: NA
V: TRBV6-5
D: NA
DNA: TGTGCCAGCAGGGGGGTCCGCACTGAAGCTTTCTTT
CDR3: CASRGVRTEAFF

J: TRBJ2-2
size: NA
V: TRBV9
D: NA
DNA: TGTGCCAGCAGCTCACCAGGGGGGAGCAAGGCCGGGGAGCTGTTTTTT
CDR3: CASSSPGGSKAGELFF

J: TRBJ2-3
size: NA
V: TRBV6-5
D: NA
DNA: TGTGCCAGCAGTTCATCCACAGATACGCAGTATTTT
CDR3: CASSSSTDTQYF

J: TRBJ1-5
size: NA
V: TRBV5-4
D: NA
DNA: TGTGCCAGCAGCTTAGCGGGTCAGCCCCAGCATTTT
CDR3: CASSLAGQPQHF

J: TRBJ2-1
size: NA
V: TRBV2
D: TRBD2
DNA: TGTGCCAGCAGAAGGGGACTAGCGGGAGGCGGGGAGCAGTTCTTC
CDR3: CASRRGLAGGGEQFF

J: TRBJ2-2
size: NA
V: TRBV6-2/TRBV6-3
D: NA
DNA: TGTGCCAGCAGTTACGGGACGTACACTTACACCGGGGAGCTGTTTTTT
CDR3: CASSYGTYTYTGELFF

J: TRBJ2-7
size: NA
V: TRBV6-2/TRBV6-3
D: TRBD1
DNA: TGTGCCAGCAGTTACTCAGGGGGCAGCTACGAGCAGTACTTC
CDR3: CASSYSGGSYEQYF

J: TRBJ2-3
size: NA
V: TRBV7-3
D: TRBD2
DNA: TGTGCCAGCAGCCCAGCGGGGCAGATCACAGATACGCAGTATTTT
CDR3: CASSPAGQITDTQYF

J: TRBJ2-7
size: NA
V: TRBV4-3
D: NA
DNA: TGCGCCAGCAGCCAAGATCGACAGGTCGCCTACGAGCAGTACTTC
CDR3: CASSQDRQVAYEQYF

J: TRBJ1-1
size: NA
V: TRBV4-2
D: NA
DNA: TGTGCCAGCAGCCAAGGGGGGACCGATCCGAACACTGAAGCTTTCTTT
CDR3: CASSQGGTDPNTEAFF

J: TRBJ2-3
size: NA
V: TRBV4-1
D: NA
DNA: TGCGCCAGCAGCCAAGAGGAGGCAGATACGCAGTATTTT
CDR3: CASSQEEADTQYF

J: TRBJ1-4
size: few
V: TRBV30
D: NA
DNA: TGTGCCTGGAGTGTAATCCAGGGTGAAAAACTGTTTTTT
CDR3: CAWSVIQGEKLFF

J: TRBJ1-1
size: NA
V: TRBV10-3
D: NA
DNA: TGTGCCATCACCCTAGACAGGTTGAACACTGAAGCTTTCTTT
CDR3: CAITLDRLNTEAFF

J: TRBJ1-2
size: once
V: TRBV19
D: TRBD1
DNA: TGTGCCAGCTCGCCTCCCCGGGACAGGGTCCCTGGCTACACCTTC
CDR3: CASSPPRDRVPGYTF

J: TRBJ1-1
size: NA
V: TRBV30
D: TRBD1
DNA: TGTGCCTGGAGTGTACTAGGACAGGCGGCTGGAGCTTTCTTT
CDR3: CAWSVLGQAAGAFF

J: TRBJ2-2
size: NA
V: TRBV5-1
D: NA
DNA: TGCGCCAGCAGCTCGAATAGGGGGAGCGCCGGGGAGCTGTTTTTT
CDR3: CASSSNRGSAGELFF

J: TRBJ2-7
size: NA
V: TRBV25-1
D: NA
DNA: TGTGCCAGCAGCGAGATAGGGTCCTACGAGCAGTACTTC
CDR3: CASSEIGSYEQYF

J: TRBJ1-2
size: NA
V: TRBV6-1
D: NA
DNA: TGTGCCAGCAGTGAACTGACAGGCACTTATGGCTACACCTTC
CDR3: CASSELTGTYGYTF

J: TRBJ1-2
size: NA
V: TRBV7-2
D: NA
DNA: TGTGCCAGCAGCCCCAGGGCTCGGGTCGATGGCTACACCTTC
CDR3: CASSPRARVDGYTF

J: TRBJ2-7
size: NA
V: TRBV27
D: NA
DNA: TGTGCCAGCACTTCTGGGGCCCTCCGGGATTCCGAGCAGTACTTC
CDR3: CASTSGALRDSEQYF

J: TRBJ2-4
size: NA
V: TRBV30
D: TRBD2
DNA: TGTGCCTGGAGCAACTGGGAGGGCAAAAACATTCAGTACTTC
CDR3: CAWSNWEGKNIQYF

J: TRBJ2-1
size: once
V: TRBV29-1
D: NA
DNA: TGCAGCGTTGAGTCGGACATTGACAACAATGAGCAGTTCTTC
CDR3: CSVESDIDNNEQFF

J: TRBJ1-2
size: NA
V: TRBV7-2
D: TRBD1
DNA: TGTGCCAGCAGCTTAGCAGGGGGCCTTGGCTACACCTTC
CDR3: CASSLAGGLGYTF